One sample yielded the 7 T cell receptor beta chains listed below, sequenced in a study of shared clonotypes between healthy human individuals. Repertoires were generated with immunoSEQ multiplex PCR, while TCRdb's copy carries only in-frame clones and drops some. The sample has roughly 600,000 clones; more than 95% are singletons. CD45RO-negative, CCR7-positively selected cells formed the naive CD8 fraction, excluding terminally differentiated effector memory CD45RA+ cells. The sample was naive CD8+ T cells sorted from blood. The source of these receptors is a man aged 25-45 years in good health.

V usage is TRBV5-6 and J usage is TRBJ2-1; no clear D. The CDR3 extends over 15 amino acids. The germline CDR1 and CDR2 sequences are SGHDT and YYEEEE. The germline V and J ends were trimmed by 0 bases and 5 bases, with 12 bases remaining between them. CDR3 region: CASSLAGSRDNEQFF. CDR3 nucleotides: TGTGCCAGCAGCTTGGCCGGGTCCAGAGACAATGAGCAGTTCTTC.

The CDR3 nucleotides are TGTGCCAGCAGCGTAGGGACAGGGGGTCTCGAGCTGTTTTTT. This translates into CASSVGTGGLELFF. V gene TRBV9 combines with J gene TRBJ2-2, with 10 bases fitting TRBD1. Per germline, CDR1 SGDLS and CDR2 YYNGEE. V gave up 0 bases and J gave up 11 bases; unmatched junction bases: 4. CDR3 size: 14 residues.

This clone is a singleton in its sample. The chain recombines TRBV7-2 with TRBJ2-1; 13 bases are a match to TRBD2. The ends lost 2 bases at V and 8 bases at J; junction bases unmatched: 3. Germline V gene lookup returns CDR1 SGHTA and CDR2 FQGNSA. The CDR3 sequence is 15 residues long. CDR3 sequence (DNA): TGTGCCAGCAGCTTAAGGACTAGCGGGAGATATGAGCAGTTCTTC. Amino acid sequence: CASSLRTSGRYEQFF.

V is TRBV7-2 and J is TRBJ2-5; unclear D gene. Germline CDR1 and CDR2: SGHTA and FQGNSA. The V end lost 2 bases, the J end lost 5 bases, and 12 bases lay between the germline ends. The CDR3 contains 14 residues. Here the CDR3 reads CASSLTAMSETQYF. Here the CDR3 DNA reads TGTGCCAGCAGCTTAACGGCAATGAGTGAGACCCAGTACTTC.

The chain carries TRBV7-9 and TRBJ2-5; D assignment may be TRBD1 or TRBD2 (6 bases each). In germline, CDR1 is SEHNR, CDR2 FQNEAQ (reference sequence). This CDR3 spans 14 amino acids. Trimming removed 6 bases from V and 5 bases from J, with 16 bases in between. The CDR3 is CASRHPNGGETQYF. The DNA for the CDR3 is TGTGCCAGCAGACATCCGAACGGGGGCGAGACCCAGTACTTC.

The V call is TRBV9, the J call TRBJ2-3; TRBD2 matches 7 bases. J gave up 0 bases and V 3 bases, and 7 bases lay outside the gene matches. CDR1 is SGDLS, CDR2 YYNGEE, per germline. The CDR3 covers 16 residues. The CDR3 DNA follows: TGTGCCAGCAGCGCGGGGGGTGGGACTAGCACAGATACGCAGTATTTT. This sequence encodes CASSAGGGTSTDTQYF.

The chain recombines TRBV11-2 with TRBJ1-1; D gene ambiguous. Trimming cost V 1 base and J 3 bases, with 12 bases left between them. The germline V gene has CDR1 SGHAT and CDR2 FQNNGV. CDR3 length equals 15 residues. CDR3 loop: CASSLVVRGDTEAFF. CDR3 nucleotide sequence: TGTGCCAGCAGCTTAGTGGTCCGGGGAGACACTGAAGCTTTCTTT. Supplemented by reference TRBV11-2 and TRBJ1-1, the full variable domain reads EAGVAQSPRYKIIEKRQSVAFWCNPISGHATLYWYQQILGQGPKLLIQFQNNGVVDDSQLPKDRFSAERLKGVDSTLKIQPAKLEDSAVYLCASSLVVRGDTEAFFGQGTRLTVV.